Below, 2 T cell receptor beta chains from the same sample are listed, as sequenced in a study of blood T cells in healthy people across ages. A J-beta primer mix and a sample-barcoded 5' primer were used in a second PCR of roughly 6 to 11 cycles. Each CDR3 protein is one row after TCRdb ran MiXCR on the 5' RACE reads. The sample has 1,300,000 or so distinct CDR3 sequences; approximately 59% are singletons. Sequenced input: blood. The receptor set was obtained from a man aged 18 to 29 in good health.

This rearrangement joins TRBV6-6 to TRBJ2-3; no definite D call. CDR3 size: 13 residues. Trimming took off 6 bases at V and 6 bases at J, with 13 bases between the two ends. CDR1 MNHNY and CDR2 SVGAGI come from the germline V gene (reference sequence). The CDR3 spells CASRGGPPDTQYF. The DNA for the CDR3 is TGTGCCAGCAGGGGTGGGCCCCCCGATACGCAGTATTTT.

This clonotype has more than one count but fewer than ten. The CDR3 spells CASSLSAASISDTQYF. The CDR3, as DNA: TGTGCCAGCAGTCTCTCTGCCGCTTCCATTTCAGATACGCAGTATTTT. The V gene is TRBV27, the J gene TRBJ2-3, with D uncertain. The germline V gene has CDR1 MNHEY and CDR2 SMNVEV (reference sequence). The CDR3 sequence is 16 residues long. V dropped 5 bases and J dropped 4 bases, with 19 bases sitting between them.